This T cell receptor beta chain was sequenced for a study of blood T cell repertoires in COVID-19. As for the study in general: The analysed material was cDNA or gDNA that came from T cells, B-cell-depleted T cells, or PBMCs.

The V end was cut by 5 bases, the J end by 0 bases, with 10 bases between. The CDR3 consists of 14 residues. From germline, CDR1 is MNHEY and CDR2 SVGAGI. Per the original data handling: Counts of nucleated cells, estimated from reference gene primer amplification, were obtained. The data were produced by immunoSEQ multiplex PCR, yet TCRdb's version contains in-frame clones alone and is incomplete. V, J and clone size were drawn from that table, and D and trimming were deduced from the DNA. The data show about 140,000 clones, approximately 87% seen once. The sample consisted of peripheral blood. V gene TRBV6-5 combines with J gene TRBJ1-1; D unresolved. This receptor was taken from a human donor in a cohort sampled during active COVID-19. As DNA, the CDR3 is TGTGCCAGCAGTCCTACCCTCTTGAACACTGAAGCTTTCTTT. This gives the protein CASSPTLLNTEAFF.